A selection of T cell receptor beta chains follows, all from one sample in a study of glioma-infiltrating T cells. One entry per CDR3 protein results from TCRdb running MiXCR on the multiplex PCR reads. The table has under 200,000 distinct CDR3 sequences, around 40% seen once; the top ten hold roughly 5.4%. Sequenced sample: glioma tissue, nonneoplastic brain tissue, or PBMCs (not recorded which). These receptors were taken from a human donor with low-grade glioma or glioblastoma, undergoing nonglioma brain surgery, or in good health (not recorded which). The CDR3 runs from the conserved cysteine through the conserved F or W. The D gene is left open where the match is weak. Only part of the rows carry a size: once, few, many, or a class if the clone is expanded.

TRBD2,TRBV7-9,TRBJ2-1,many,CASSLASWREGLEQFF,TGTGCCAGCAGCTTAGCGAGTTGGCGGGAGGGTCTTGAGCAGTTCTTC
TRBD2,TRBV11-3,TRBJ2-7,-,CASSLVAGSHEQYF,TGTGCCAGCAGCTTAGTAGCGGGGAGCCACGAGCAGTACTTC
-,TRBV4-1,TRBJ2-1,-,CASSQDGSSYNEQFF,TGCGCCAGCAGCCAAGATGGGAGCTCCTACAATGAGCAGTTCTTC
-,TRBV7-2,TRBJ2-7,many,CASSLDPRYAYEQYF,TGTGCCAGCAGCTTAGATCCCCGCTACGCCTACGAGCAGTACTTC
-,TRBV2,TRBJ1-5,many,CASSLDSTNQPQHF,TGTGCCAGCAGCCTCGACAGTACTAATCAGCCCCAGCATTTT
-,TRBV20-1,TRBJ2-5,many,CSARDFAAAWRETQYF,TGCAGTGCTAGAGATTTCGCCGCGGCTTGGAGGGAGACCCAGTACTTC
TRBD1,TRBV20-1,TRBJ2-1,many,CSITGVSYNEQFF,TGCAGTATCACAGGGGTGTCCTACAATGAGCAGTTCTTC
TRBD2,TRBV28,TRBJ2-1,-,CASSLLLAGYNEQFF,TGTGCCAGCAGTTTGTTGCTAGCGGGATACAATGAGCAGTTCTTC
-,TRBV7-2,TRBJ2-1,many,CASSLRWGAYNEQFF,TGTGCCAGCAGCTTACGATGGGGCGCCTACAATGAGCAGTTCTTC
TRBD1,TRBV29-1,TRBJ1-1,-,CSVGGRQGLGTEAFF,TGCAGCGTTGGAGGGCGACAGGGATTGGGCACTGAAGCTTTCTTT
-,TRBV7-7,TRBJ1-5,many,CASTGENQPQHF,TGTGCCAGTACAGGAGAAAATCAGCCCCAGCATTTT
TRBD2,TRBV2,TRBJ2-2,many,CASSQIREAGELFF,TGTGCCAGCAGTCAAATTCGGGAGGCCGGGGAGCTGTTTTTT
-,TRBV4-1,TRBJ1-1,-,CASSRPDGSVTEAFF,TGCGCCAGCAGCCGCCCGGACGGCAGCGTCACTGAAGCTTTCTTT
-,TRBV20-1,TRBJ2-5,many,CSALVRVNSFGETQYF,TGCAGTGCTCTCGTCAGGGTCAACAGTTTTGGGGAGACCCAGTACTTC
TRBD2,TRBV28,TRBJ2-3,many,CASSLPTSGSTDTQYF,TGTGCCAGCAGTCTACCGACTAGCGGGAGCACAGATACGCAGTATTTT
-,TRBV2,TRBJ2-7,once,CASSESIYERYF,TGTGCCAGCAGTGAATCGATCTACGAGCGGTACTTC
TRBD1,TRBV12-3/TRBV12-4,TRBJ2-7,few,CASGAPTGGAYEQYF,TGTGCCAGCGGAGCACCCACAGGGGGAGCCTACGAGCAGTACTTC
-,TRBV2,TRBJ2-7,-,CSSSGRLADAYEQYF,TGTTCCAGCAGTGGGCGGTTAGCGGATGCCTACGAGCAGTACTTC
TRBD1,TRBV28,TRBJ1-2,many,CASSSAGTAYGYTF,TGTGCCAGCAGTTCTGCCGGGACAGCCTATGGCTACACCTTC
-,TRBV29-1,TRBJ2-3,few,CSAQRQSVNTQYF,TGCAGCGCACAAAGACAGTCGGTGAATACGCAGTATTTT
-,TRBV6-1,TRBJ2-7,-,CASSEVIPSREQYF,TGTGCCAGCAGTGAAGTGATCCCCAGCCGCGAGCAGTACTTC
-,TRBV2,TRBJ1-5,many,CASSVWSNQPQHF,TGTGCCAGCAGTGTTTGGAGCAATCAGCCCCAGCATTTT
-,TRBV3-1,TRBJ1-1,-,CASSHFTGLNTEAFF,TGTGCCAGCAGCCACTTTACAGGGTTGAACACTGAAGCTTTCTTT
TRBD1,TRBV12-3/TRBV12-4,TRBJ1-5,-,CASKGSGTANQPQHF,TGTGCCAGCAAGGGTTCCGGGACAGCTAATCAGCCCCAGCATTTT
TRBD2,TRBV6-1,TRBJ2-5,many,CASSHTSGRSETQYF,TGTGCCAGCAGTCACACTAGCGGGAGGTCGGAGACCCAGTACTTC
-,TRBV12-3/TRBV12-4,TRBJ2-5,-,CASRVQETQYF,TGTGCCAGCAGGGTGCAAGAGACCCAGTACTTC
-,TRBV5-1,TRBJ1-1,-,CASSLGLVKTEAFF,TGCGCCAGCAGCCTGGGGTTGGTGAAAACTGAAGCTTTCTTT
-,TRBV19,TRBJ2-7,-,CASSAGSYEQYF,TGTGCCAGTAGTGCAGGGAGCTACGAGCAGTACTTC
-,TRBV16,TRBJ2-7,-,CASIILIAVAYEQYF,TGTGCCAGCATTATCCTTATAGCGGTGGCCTACGAGCAGTACTTC
-,TRBV18,TRBJ1-5,many,CASSPTTDQPQHF,TGTGCCAGCTCCCCGACGACAGACCAGCCCCAGCATTTT